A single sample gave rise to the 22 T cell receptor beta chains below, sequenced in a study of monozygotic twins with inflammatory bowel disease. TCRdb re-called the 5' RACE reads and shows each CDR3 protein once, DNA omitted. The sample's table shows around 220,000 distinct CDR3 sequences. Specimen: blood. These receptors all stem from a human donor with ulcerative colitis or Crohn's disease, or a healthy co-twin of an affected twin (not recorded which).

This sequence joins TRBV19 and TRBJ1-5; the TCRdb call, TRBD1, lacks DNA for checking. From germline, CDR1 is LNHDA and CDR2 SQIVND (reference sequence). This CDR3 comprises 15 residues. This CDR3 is CASSMGTSSNQPQHF.

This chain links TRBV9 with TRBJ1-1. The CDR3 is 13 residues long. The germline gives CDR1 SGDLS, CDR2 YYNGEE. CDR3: CASSVGQRSGAFF.

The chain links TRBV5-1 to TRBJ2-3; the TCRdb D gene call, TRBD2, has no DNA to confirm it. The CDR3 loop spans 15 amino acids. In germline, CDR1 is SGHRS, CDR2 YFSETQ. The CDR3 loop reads CASSLDAGGPDTQYF.

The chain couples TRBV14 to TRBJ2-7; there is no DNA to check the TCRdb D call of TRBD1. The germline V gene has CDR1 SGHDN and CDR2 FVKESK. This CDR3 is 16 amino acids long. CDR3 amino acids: CASSRAGQGYSYVQYF.

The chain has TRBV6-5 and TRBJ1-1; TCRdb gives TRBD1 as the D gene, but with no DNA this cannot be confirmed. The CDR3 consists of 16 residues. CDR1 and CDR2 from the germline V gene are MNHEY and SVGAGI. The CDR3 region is CASSYSAGERNTEAFF.

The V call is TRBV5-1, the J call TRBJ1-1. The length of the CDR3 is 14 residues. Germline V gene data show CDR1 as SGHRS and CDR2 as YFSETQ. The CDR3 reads CASSLGWGNTEAFF.

The chain's CDR3 is CASSSLAGDPHEQFF. The genes are TRBV12-3 or TRBV12-4 and TRBJ2-1; TCRdb indicates TRBD2, and absent DNA this call remains unverified. This CDR3 contains 15 residues.

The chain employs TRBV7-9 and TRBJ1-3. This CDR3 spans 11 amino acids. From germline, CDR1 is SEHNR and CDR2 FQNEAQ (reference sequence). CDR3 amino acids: CASSSRNTIYF.

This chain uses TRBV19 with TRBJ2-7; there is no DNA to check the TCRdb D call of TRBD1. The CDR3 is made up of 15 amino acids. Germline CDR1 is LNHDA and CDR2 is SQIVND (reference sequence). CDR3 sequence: CASSPLGGPSYEQYF. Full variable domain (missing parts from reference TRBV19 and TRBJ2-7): DGGITQSPKYLFRKEGQNVTLSCEQNLNHDAMYWYRQDPGQGLRLIYYSQIVNDFQKGDIAEGYSVSREKKESFPLTVTSAQKNPTAFYLCASSPLGGPSYEQYFGPGTRLTVT.

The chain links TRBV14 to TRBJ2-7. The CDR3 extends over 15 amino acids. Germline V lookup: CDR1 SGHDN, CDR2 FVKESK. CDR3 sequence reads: CASSQRTTFGDEQYF.

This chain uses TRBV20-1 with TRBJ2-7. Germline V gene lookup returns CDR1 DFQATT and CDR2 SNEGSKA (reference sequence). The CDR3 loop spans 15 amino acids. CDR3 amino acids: CSARDIPVRTYEQYF.

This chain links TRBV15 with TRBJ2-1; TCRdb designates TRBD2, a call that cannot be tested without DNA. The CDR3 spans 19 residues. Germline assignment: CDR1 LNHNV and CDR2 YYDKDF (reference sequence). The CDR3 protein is CATSRDSPRADSSYNEQFF.

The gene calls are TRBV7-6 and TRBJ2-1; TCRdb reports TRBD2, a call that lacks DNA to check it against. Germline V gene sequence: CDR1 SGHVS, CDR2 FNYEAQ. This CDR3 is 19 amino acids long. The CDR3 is CASSFHTSETSGRMNEQFF.

CDR3 sequence reads: CSASRRGDRKETQYF. This chain uses TRBV20-1 with TRBJ2-5; TCRdb's assignment of TRBD1 cannot be checked, as there is no DNA. Germline CDR1 is DFQATT and CDR2 is SNEGSKA (reference sequence). The CDR3 consists of 15 residues.

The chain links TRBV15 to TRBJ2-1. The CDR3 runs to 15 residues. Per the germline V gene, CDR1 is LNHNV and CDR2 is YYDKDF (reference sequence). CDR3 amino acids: CATSREGGPLNEQFF.

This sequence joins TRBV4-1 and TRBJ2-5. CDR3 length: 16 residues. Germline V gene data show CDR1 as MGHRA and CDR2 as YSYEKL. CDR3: CASSQEKSTLQETQYF.

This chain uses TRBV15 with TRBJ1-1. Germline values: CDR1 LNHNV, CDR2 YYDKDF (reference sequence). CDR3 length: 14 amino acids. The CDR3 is CATSRPTAGLEAFF.

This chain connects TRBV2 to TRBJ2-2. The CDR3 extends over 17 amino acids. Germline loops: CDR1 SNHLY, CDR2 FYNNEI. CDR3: CASSESRAKGNTGELFF.

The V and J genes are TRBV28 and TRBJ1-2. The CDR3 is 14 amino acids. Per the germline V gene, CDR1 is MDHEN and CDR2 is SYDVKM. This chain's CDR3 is CASRGGVLSYGYTF.

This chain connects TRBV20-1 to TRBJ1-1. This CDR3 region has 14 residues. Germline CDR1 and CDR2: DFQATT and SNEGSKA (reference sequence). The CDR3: CSAREDIAGSEAFF.

The CDR3 region is CASRETGDYGYTF. The rearrangement links TRBV12-3 or TRBV12-4 to TRBJ1-2; TCRdb's D call of TRBD1 is untestable without DNA. The CDR3 runs to 13 residues.

The CDR3 is CASSGTGAFNQPQHF. V usage is TRBV9 and J usage is TRBJ1-5; the TCRdb call, TRBD1, lacks DNA for checking. CDR1 SGDLS and CDR2 YYNGEE come from the germline V gene. The CDR3 extends over 15 amino acids. Drawing the rest from reference TRBV9 and TRBJ1-5, the complete variable domain is DSGVTQTPKHLITATGQRVTLRCSPRSGDLSVYWYQQSLDQGLQFLIQYYNGEERAKGNILERFSAQQFPDLHSELNLSSLELGDSALYFCASSGTGAFNQPQHFGDGTRLSIL.